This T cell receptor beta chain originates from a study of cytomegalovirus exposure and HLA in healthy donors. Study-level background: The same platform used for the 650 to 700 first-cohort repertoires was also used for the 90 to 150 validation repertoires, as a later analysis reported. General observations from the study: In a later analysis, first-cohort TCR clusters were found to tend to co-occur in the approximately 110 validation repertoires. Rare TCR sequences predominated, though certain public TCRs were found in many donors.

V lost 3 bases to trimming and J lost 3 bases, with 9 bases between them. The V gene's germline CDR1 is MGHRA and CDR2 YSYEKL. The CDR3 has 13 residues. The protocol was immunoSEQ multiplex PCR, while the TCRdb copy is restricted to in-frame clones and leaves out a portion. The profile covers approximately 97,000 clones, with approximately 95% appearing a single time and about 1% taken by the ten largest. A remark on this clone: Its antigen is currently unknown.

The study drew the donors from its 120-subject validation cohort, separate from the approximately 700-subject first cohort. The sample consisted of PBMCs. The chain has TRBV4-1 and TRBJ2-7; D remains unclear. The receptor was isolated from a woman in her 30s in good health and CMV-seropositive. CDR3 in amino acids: CASSHGTNYEQYF. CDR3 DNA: TGCGCCAGCAGCCACGGAACTAACTACGAGCAGTACTTC.